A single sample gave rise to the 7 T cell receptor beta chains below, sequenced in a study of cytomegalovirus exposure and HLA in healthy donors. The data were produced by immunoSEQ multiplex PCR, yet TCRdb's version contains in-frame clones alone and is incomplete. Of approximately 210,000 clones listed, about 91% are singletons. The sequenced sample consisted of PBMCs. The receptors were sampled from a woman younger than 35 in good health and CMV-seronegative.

CDR3 residues: CAWRSGRGELFF. CDR3 in DNA: TGTGCCTGGAGGTCGGGGAGAGGGGAGCTGTTTTTT. The J gene is TRBJ2-2, the V gene TRBV30; tentatively, D is TRBD2 (5 bases). V dropped 3 bases and J dropped 8 bases, with 10 bases sitting between them. Germline-derived CDR1 and CDR2 are GTSNPN and SVGIG (reference sequence). The CDR3 length is 12 residues.

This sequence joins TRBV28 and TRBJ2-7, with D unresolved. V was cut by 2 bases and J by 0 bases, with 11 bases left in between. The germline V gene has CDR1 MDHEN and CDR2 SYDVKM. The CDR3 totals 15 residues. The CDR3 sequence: CASSLRRWSSYEQYF. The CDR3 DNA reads TGTGCCAGCAGTTTAAGACGGTGGAGCTCCTACGAGCAGTACTTC.

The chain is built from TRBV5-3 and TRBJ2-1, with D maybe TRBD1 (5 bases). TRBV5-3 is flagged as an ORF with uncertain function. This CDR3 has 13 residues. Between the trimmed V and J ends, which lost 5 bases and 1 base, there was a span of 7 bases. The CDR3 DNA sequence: TGTGCCAGAAGAAGGGGTTCCTACAATGAGCAGTTCTTC. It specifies CARRRGSYNEQFF.

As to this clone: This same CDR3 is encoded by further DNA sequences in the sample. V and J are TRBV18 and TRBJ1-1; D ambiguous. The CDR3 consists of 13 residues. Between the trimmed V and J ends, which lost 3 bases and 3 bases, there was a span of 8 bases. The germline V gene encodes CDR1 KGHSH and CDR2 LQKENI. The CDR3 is CASSPLRDTEAFF. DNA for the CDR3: TGTGCCAGCTCACCCCTGAGGGACACTGAAGCTTTCTTT.

The CDR3, as DNA: TGCAGTGCTCAGCGGGACTACGAGCAGTACTTC. Translation gives CSAQRDYEQYF. The chain has TRBV20-1 and TRBJ2-7; 7 bases match TRBD2. Germline lookup yields CDR1 DFQATT and CDR2 SNEGSKA (reference sequence). The ends lost 5 bases at V and 3 bases at J; junction bases unmatched: 1. The CDR3 covers 11 residues.

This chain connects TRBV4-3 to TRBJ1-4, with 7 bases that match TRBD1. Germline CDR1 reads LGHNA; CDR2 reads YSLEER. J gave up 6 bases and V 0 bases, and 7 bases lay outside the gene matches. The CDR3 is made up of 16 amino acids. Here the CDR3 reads CASSQEPGQRDEKLFF. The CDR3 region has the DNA TGCGCCAGCAGCCAAGAGCCGGGACAGAGGGATGAAAAACTGTTTTTT.

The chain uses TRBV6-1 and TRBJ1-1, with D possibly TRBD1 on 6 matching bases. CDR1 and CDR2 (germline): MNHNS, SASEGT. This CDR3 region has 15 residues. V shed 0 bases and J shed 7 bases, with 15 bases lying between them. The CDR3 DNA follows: TGTGCCAGCAGTGAAGCACTACAGGGTTCGGATGAAGCTTTCTTT. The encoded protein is CASSEALQGSDEAFF.